Sequencing of this T cell receptor beta chain was carried out in a study of T-cell reconstitution after alpha-beta-depleted transplantation in children. Overall study findings and caveats: Certain patients had high TCRbeta diversity at day 60, and it came from recipient T cells and thymic progenitors that survived. Newly produced T cells mostly provided counts and TCRbeta diversity after one year, as hyperexpanded clones declined. Approximately two months post-transplant, alpha-beta T cells reportedly originated from several hundred expanded graft clones.

This clonotype was counted at least ten times. Antigen: not known. One end of the junction varies from germline; a read error may be responsible. The CDR3 extends over 11 amino acids. The germline gives CDR1 LNHNV, CDR2 YYDKDF (reference sequence). The authors prepared the TCRbeta library with unique molecular identifiers. Each CDR3 protein is one row after TCRdb ran MiXCR on the PCR reads. In the table there are about 260,000 distinct CDR3 sequences, 6.5% to 10% of which are singletons. The clonotype originates from a male patient between 5 and 17 years old who had a stem cell transplant for acute lymphoblastic leukemia, so the T cells may come from the graft donor. Specimen: PBMCs, mostly from graft donor cells, collected 180 days after TCRalphabeta/CD19-depleted stem cell transplant. The chain links TRBV15 to TRBJ1-3; D call uncertain. CDR3 DNA sequence: TGTGCCACCAGTGGGGATAGGGCCATCCTTTTT. Translating it yields CATSGDRAILF.